This TCR beta chain is drawn from a study of shared clonotypes between healthy human individuals (dated by TCRdb to 2018 to 2020). A note on the overall study: The cohort comprised two women and a few men aged 18 to 49 years. For each donor, CD4 naive and CD4 memory were each given three plates, CD8 naive was given two plates, and CD8 memory was given one plate. Between about 0.9 and 9 billion PBMCs per donor were obtained by leukapheresis. Different laboratories and diverse techniques were used to prepare libraries and sequence TCR repertoires, to increase sequencing depth and limit assay-specific biases. The study deeply sequenced blood TCR repertoires of several healthy adults to estimate repertoire size and the extent of clonotype sharing between individuals. Broader findings and caveats from the paper: The genetic and exposure-history diversity represented was limited by the small number of donors. When a few donors were compared, the shared fraction of clonotypes was around 4.6% for naive CD4, 3.5% for naive CD8, 2.3% for memory CD4, and 0.35% to 0.4% for memory CD8. Compared with non-shared clonotypes, clonotypes shared by all four sorted-subset donors had higher generation probabilities. Even with the large sequencing depth, rarefaction of the sorted-subset datasets indicated that sequencing was incomplete. Based on pairwise subsampling, the degree of clonotype sharing among donors was expected to be affected by sequencing depth. Sampling was limited to blood, and TCR repertoires in tissue likely differ from TCR repertoires in blood. Larger estimated clonotype richness was generally found for naive subsets than for memory subsets.

Using the deep immunoSEQ assay, TCR CDR3 regions were amplified from genomic DNA by multiplex PCR. For each cell subset, the extracted genomic DNA was distributed evenly across all wells of several immunoSEQ 96-well plates, and each plate served as one replicate. For sorted subsets, about 200 ng genomic DNA, equal to some 30,000 T cell genomes, was loaded into each replicate PCR. Purified libraries were measured with a Qubit 3.0 fluorometer, size-checked on a Bioanalyzer 2100, and measured again with the KAPA Library Quantification kit. A separate single-read 150-cycle Illumina NextSeq 550 flow cell was used to sequence each immunoSEQ 96-well plate. The paper's data handling went like this. Because the immunoSEQ output held only junctional sequences and lacked quality scores, the filtering could not match the filtering applied to full-length reads. Sequences were annotated with PyIR, a Python wrapper for IgBLAST v1.9, using IMGT germline references to assign V/J genes and CDR3. Any read was removed if the V/J assignment was weak (E-value above 1e-6), the CDR3 was missing, or the read contained stop codons, out-of-frame junctions, or ambiguous translated residues. A V3J clonotype was defined by an identical inferred V gene, J gene, and CDR3 amino acid sequence. Percentage overlap between repertoires was computed as shared unique clonotypes divided by the size of the smaller repertoire. Three approaches were used to assess repertoire richness: RTK rarefaction, the Chao1 estimator, and Recon v2.1 estimates of unobserved clonotypes. Generation probabilities for all TCRbeta clonotypes obtained by the gDNA method from four donors were computed using OLGA. TCRdb mirrors the immuneACCESS table, restricted to in-frame sequences. Some clones are absent from its copies; in checked studies, under half trace to an unresolved V gene, and the reason for the others is unknown. V and J calls plus clone size are reproduced from that table; the DNA served to infer D and trimming. The sample table records some 2,500,000 clones; just under 95% of these occur just once. The leading ten clones occupy more than 0.35% of the sample.

The donors were healthy, HIV-negative adults with no recently reported acute infections or vaccinations. All donors were Caucasian adults living in Nashville, Tennessee, USA. CD4+ T cells were enriched by magnetic negative selection, after which naive cells were positively selected on CD45RA and the negative fraction was taken as the memory subset. Blood was obtained by leukapheresis, after which PBMCs were separated by Ficoll-Histopaque density gradient centrifugation and cryopreserved in liquid nitrogen vapor phase. Analytical flow cytometry was used to check the purity and quantity of every magnetically sorted T cell population. Each sorted fraction had its genomic DNA isolated and then quantified by UV absorbance on a Nanodrop 2000c. A word on this clone: Its antigen target is currently unknown. Per-base quality was not reported, and no clone a single base away is much larger than it.

This receptor was obtained from a young man in good health. Some clones in this sample may be carry-over from other donors' samples. The source material was naive CD4+ T cells from PBMCs. What the cell subset or site label conveys for this sample: CD45RA+ positively selected.

The nucleotide sequence is TGCAGTGCTAGAGATACGACTGAAGCTTTCTTT. This gives the protein CSARDTTEAFF. Here the chain combines TRBV20-1 and TRBJ1-1; the D gene identity is not certain. CDR1 DFQATT and CDR2 SNEGSKA are derived from the germline V gene (reference sequence). The CDR3, cysteine through phenylalanine, is 11 amino acids long. The DNA shown is the 33-base CDR3, in frame from base 1. The V end loses 0 bases and the J end loses 5 bases, and a stretch of 4 bases separates them.